This T cell receptor (beta chain) was found in a study of cytomegalovirus exposure and HLA in healthy donors. General observations from the study: Altogether, 150 to 200 TCR beta chains were recorded as cytomegalovirus-associated.

The study ran its PCR with 60 Vbeta and 13 Jbeta primers. The method was immunoSEQ multiplex PCR; TCRdb's version includes in-frame clones alone and lacks a portion of them. Of around 130,000 clones listed, about 74% were seen once; the top ten hold 5.5% to 7.5%. Comments on this clone: Its antigen is still unknown. Within the sample, other DNA sequences also encode this same CDR3.

Trimming took off 6 bases at V and 2 bases at J, with 5 bases between the two ends. CDR3 length equals 12 residues. The germline V gene encodes CDR1 SNHLY and CDR2 FYNNEI. Donors were nominally healthy when sampled, though unrecorded immune exposures were likely. This sequence joins TRBV2 and TRBJ2-1; tentative D call: TRBD1 (5 bases). The specimen sequenced was PBMCs. This receptor was obtained from a woman in her forties or fifties in good health and CMV-seropositive. CDR3: CASRDTYNEQFF. The CDR3 nucleotides read TGTGCCAGCAGGGACACCTACAATGAGCAGTTCTTC.